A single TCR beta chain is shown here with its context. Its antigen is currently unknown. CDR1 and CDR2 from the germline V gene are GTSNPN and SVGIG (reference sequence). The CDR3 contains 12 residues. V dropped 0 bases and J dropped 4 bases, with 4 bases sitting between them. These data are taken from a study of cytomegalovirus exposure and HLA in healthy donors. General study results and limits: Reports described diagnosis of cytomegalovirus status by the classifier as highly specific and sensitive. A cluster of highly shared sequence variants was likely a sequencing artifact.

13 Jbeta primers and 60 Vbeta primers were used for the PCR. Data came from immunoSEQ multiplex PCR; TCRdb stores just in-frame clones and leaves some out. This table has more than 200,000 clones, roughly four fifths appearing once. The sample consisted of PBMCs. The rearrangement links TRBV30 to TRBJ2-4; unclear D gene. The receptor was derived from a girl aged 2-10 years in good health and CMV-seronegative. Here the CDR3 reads CAWSVQKNIQYF. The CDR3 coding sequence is TGTGCCTGGAGTGTGCAGAAAAACATTCAGTACTTC. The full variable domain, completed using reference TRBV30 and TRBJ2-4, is SQTIHQWPATLVQPVGSPLSLECTVEGTSNPNLYWYRQAAGRGLQLLFYSVGIGQISSEVPQNLSASRPQDRQFILSSKKLLLSDSGFYLCAWSVQKNIQYFGAGTRLSVL.